The TCR beta chain under discussion was sequenced for a study of CD8+ T cells in alopecia areata (dated by TCRdb to the late 2010s). With regard to the full study: Treated patients were enrolled in an open-label pilot trial of oral tofacitinib at 5 to 10 mg twice daily for moderate-to-severe alopecia areata. Tofacitinib was administered for 6 to 18 months, and 6 months of follow-up off drug were then conducted to assess delayed response and recurrence. For the treated patients, the SALT score, which quantifies what percentage of scalp surface area is affected, served as the measure of disease severity. To study T cell clonal expansion in alopecia areata, the researchers applied high-throughput TCRbeta sequencing to both the C3H/HeJ mouse model and human patients. In humans, TCRbeta sequencing was performed on scalp tissue and on sorted CD4+ and CD8+ peripheral blood T cells from healthy controls and from patients with patchy or totalis/universalis alopecia areata. Patients on tofacitinib were biopsied at baseline and after 4 and 24 weeks of treatment, and several of the patients also had a later scalp biopsy. Scalp clonality was compared among normal scalp (n=4), patchy alopecia areata scalp (n=8), and alopecia totalis/universalis scalp (n=8). RNA was obtained with the PAXgene miRNA kit for fixed scalp, the miRNeasy kit for PBMCs, and the RNeasy kit for mouse skin. TCRbeta CDR3 regions were amplified by immunoSEQ multiplex PCR using 35 Vbeta forward and 13 Jbeta reverse primers.

Receptors were amplified or captured by the immunoSEQ multiplex PCR assay. RNA was extracted from all samples and reverse transcribed into cDNA, which served as template for TCR sequencing. SuperScript III was used for first-strand cDNA synthesis, primed with a 2:1 mix of oligo-dT and random hexamers. A synthetic immune receptor repertoire was used to gauge amplification bias, and whatever bias remained was removed computationally. Per the authors' processing: Raw reads were preprocessed to remove errors, and CDR3 was defined according to IMGT conventions as the region from the conserved cysteine to phenylalanine. Clonality was calculated as 1 minus Shannon entropy normalized by log2 of the number of productive unique TCRs. CD4 or CD8 identity of scalp clones was inferred by cross-referencing scalp TCRbeta sequences with sorted blood CD4 and CD8 repertoires. TCRdb holds this immuneACCESS table with in-frame rearrangements only. Some clones are missing; in checked studies, unresolved V genes explain under half, and the rest has no known cause. D and trimming were read from the DNA, whereas the V and J calls and clone size are those reported in that table. The sample table records approximately 220,000 clones; 35% to 40% of these occur just once. The ten largest clones take up around 0.48% of the sample.

This clone was observed a single time. Which antigen it targets is not known. No per-base quality is available; no much larger clone lies one base away. Points the paper makes about the study in general: Shared TCR sequences between patients were less evident than in mice, which may be partly attributable to HLA diversity in the patient population. Tofacitinib significantly lowered scalp clonality and the number of expanded CD8+ clones among the top 100 scalp clones. Higher clonality and more expanded CD8+ clones were observed in lesional scalp than in normal scalp, particularly in alopecia totalis/universalis, a finding suggestive of antigenic drive. Unlike mouse skin, where gammadelta T cells dominate, normal human skin contains resident alphabeta T cells that get sequenced too, which complicates analysis of the scalp TCR repertoire. During tofacitinib treatment, many expanded lesional clones remained in scalp and blood, and this persistence may partly explain relapse after treatment is stopped. Because the treated cohort was small and had only one nonresponder, larger studies are needed to examine links between baseline CD8+ expansion and response.

The CDR3 holds 17 amino acids from the cysteine to the phenylalanine. Only CDR3 DNA remains: 51 bases, in frame from the first base. Based on the germline V gene (reference sequence), the CDR1 and CDR2 sequences are GTSNPN and SVGIG. Trimming costs V 4 bases and J 6 bases, and their ends lie 24 bases apart. Taken with the paper, the label for treatment or condition translates to: oral pan-JAK inhibitor, 5-10 mg twice daily. Peripheral blood and lesional scalp punch biopsies were obtained from patients with alopecia areata. PBMCs were isolated by density centrifugation and stained for CD3, CD4 and CD8, after which CD4+ and CD8+ T cells were sorted on a FACSAria.

The TCR originated in a human donor with alopecia areata. Rearrangement joined TRBV30 to TRBJ1-4; the D gene is unclear. The sample consisted of CD4+ T cells sorted from blood, taken around week 31, from a patient treated with tofacitinib. The nucleotides read TGTGCCTGGATGGATCAGCGGGCCCAGGCAAGATATGAAAAACTGTTTTTT. This sequence encodes CAWMDQRAQARYEKLFF.